This TCR beta chain stems from a study of cytomegalovirus exposure and HLA in healthy donors. Study-level results: Cytomegalovirus-associated TCR beta chains were listed, numbering some 170.

The PCR used 60 Vbeta and 13 Jbeta primers. Clones were read by immunoSEQ multiplex PCR, and TCRdb kept only the in-frame ones, dropping some. The top ten hold 6.2% of the sample, which has 90,000 to 130,000 clones, roughly 80% seen once. Germline-derived CDR1 and CDR2 are SNHLY and FYNNEI. This CDR3 comprises 17 residues. The ends lost 6 bases at V and 8 bases at J; junction bases unmatched: 17. A remark on this clone: Its specificity is not known.

The specimen was PBMCs. The TCR comes from a young man in good health and CMV-seropositive. The chain employs TRBV2 and TRBJ2-1, with TRBD2 identical over 9 bases. The CDR3 protein is CASSPPPRAGGGDEQFF. Here the CDR3 DNA reads TGTGCCAGCAGCCCACCCCCACGAGCGGGGGGCGGCGATGAGCAGTTCTTC.